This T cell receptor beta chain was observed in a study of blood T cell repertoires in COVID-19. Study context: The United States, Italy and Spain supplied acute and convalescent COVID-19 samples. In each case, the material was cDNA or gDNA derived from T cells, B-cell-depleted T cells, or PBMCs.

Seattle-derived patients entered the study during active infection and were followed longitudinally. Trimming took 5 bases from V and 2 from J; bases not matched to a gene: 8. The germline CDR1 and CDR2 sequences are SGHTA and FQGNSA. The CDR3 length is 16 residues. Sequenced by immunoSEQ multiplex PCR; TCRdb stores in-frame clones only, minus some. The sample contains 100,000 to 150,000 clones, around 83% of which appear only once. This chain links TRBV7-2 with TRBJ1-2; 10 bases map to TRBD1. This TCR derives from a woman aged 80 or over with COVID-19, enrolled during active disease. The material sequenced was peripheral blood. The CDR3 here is CASSPQATGGNYGYTF. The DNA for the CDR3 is TGTGCCAGCAGCCCCCAGGCGACAGGGGGCAACTATGGCTACACCTTC.